Below, 12 T cell receptor beta chains from the same sample are listed, as sequenced in a study of cytomegalovirus exposure and HLA in healthy donors. The PCR had 60 Vbeta and 13 Jbeta primers. Clones were sequenced by immunoSEQ multiplex PCR, and TCRdb holds only the in-frame ones, with some missing. Altogether around 150,000 clones are present, around 76% being singletons, with the ten largest covering approximately 2%. The specimen sequenced was PBMCs. Receptor source: a female donor in good health and CMV-seronegative.

There are many counts of this clone. This chain connects TRBV7-9 to TRBJ2-3, with TRBD2 identical over 10 bases. Germline CDR1 and CDR2: SEHNR and FQNEAQ (reference sequence). The CDR3 length is 14 residues. V shed 8 bases, J shed 3 bases, and the junction held 5 bases outside the gene matches. Here the CDR3 DNA reads TGTGCCAGCGGAACTAGCGGGAATACAGATACGCAGTATTTT. The encoded protein is CASGTSGNTDTQYF.

This clone came up once. This chain's CDR3 is CASSLNPHRENTEAFF. CDR3 sequence (DNA): TGCGCCAGCAGCTTAAATCCCCACAGGGAGAACACTGAAGCTTTCTTT. This chain links TRBV5-1 with TRBJ1-1; maybe TRBD1 (6 bases). V shed 2 bases and J shed 1 base, with 15 bases lying between them. Germline CDR1 reads SGHRS; CDR2 reads YFSETQ. The CDR3 spans 16 residues.

The chain is built from TRBV6-5 and TRBJ1-1, with a possible D match to TRBD1 (5 bases). Between the trimmed V and J ends, which lost 6 bases and 1 base, there was a span of 12 bases. Germline CDR1 MNHEY, CDR2 SVGAGI. This CDR3 region has 14 residues. CDR3 nucleotide sequence: TGTGCCAGCAGGGGTCAGACAGAGAACACTGAAGCTTTCTTT. It codes for CASRGQTENTEAFF.

This clone appeared once. V is TRBV30 and J is TRBJ2-3, with a weak D call TRBD1 (6 bases). This CDR3 is built from 14 residues. In germline, CDR1 is GTSNPN, CDR2 SVGIG (reference sequence). V lost 5 bases, J lost 3 bases, and 15 bases lay in between. The CDR3 DNA follows: TGTGCCTGGGCCCTAGGGGGTGGTACAGATACGCAGTATTTT. Translating gives CAWALGGGTDTQYF. Supplemented by reference TRBV30 and TRBJ2-3, the full variable domain reads SQTIHQWPATLVQPVGSPLSLECTVEGTSNPNLYWYRQAAGRGLQLLFYSVGIGQISSEVPQNLSASRPQDRQFILSSKKLLLSDSGFYLCAWALGGGTDTQYFGPGTRLTVL.

The chain carries TRBV27 and TRBJ2-7, with a possible D match to TRBD1 (6 bases). This CDR3 has 14 residues. In germline, CDR1 is MNHEY, CDR2 SMNVEV (reference sequence). The ends were cut back, 3 bases at V and 2 bases at J, with 11 bases in the middle. The CDR3 DNA follows: TGTGCCAGCAGTTTCCAGGGGCACGCCTACGAGCAGTACTTC. It yields the protein CASSFQGHAYEQYF.

The V gene is TRBV5-5, the J gene TRBJ2-7; 7 nucleotides match TRBD1. The ends lost 2 bases at V and 2 bases at J; junction bases unmatched: 1. Germline values: CDR1 SGHKS, CDR2 YYEKEE (reference sequence). The CDR3 has 13 amino acids. In DNA form, the CDR3 reads TGTGCCAGCAGCTTAACAGGGGCCTACGAGCAGTACTTC. This codes for CASSLTGAYEQYF.

The genes are TRBV15 and TRBJ2-7; 10 positions agree with TRBD2. The CDR3 spans 17 residues. Trimming at V came to 1 base and at J to 0 bases, leaving 6 bases not matched to a gene. The germline V gene encodes CDR1 LNHNV and CDR2 YYDKDF (reference sequence). The CDR3 is CATSRGGLADPSYEQYF. CDR3 nucleotide sequence: TGTGCCACCAGCAGAGGTGGACTAGCGGATCCCTCCTACGAGCAGTACTTC.

This sequence joins TRBV5-6 and TRBJ1-3; 8 positions match TRBD1. Germline V gene data show CDR1 as SGHDT and CDR2 as YYEEEE. This CDR3 region has 13 residues. V dropped 5 bases and J dropped 5; count of bases not matched to a gene: 3. CDR3 DNA: TGTGCCAGCAGTCAGGGGGCTAGAAACACCATATATTTT. Translated: CASSQGARNTIYF.

The rearrangement joins TRBV5-1 to TRBJ1-1; TRBD1 aligns across 8 bases. There are 14 residues in the CDR3. Germline V lookup: CDR1 SGHRS, CDR2 YFSETQ. V shed 0 bases and J 4 bases; nucleotides not matched to a gene: 2. The CDR3 is CASSLVRGPTEAFF. In nucleotides, the CDR3 is TGCGCCAGCAGCTTGGTCAGGGGGCCCACTGAAGCTTTCTTT. The full variable domain, its missing parts supplied by reference TRBV5-1 and TRBJ1-1, is KAGVTQTPRYLIKTRGQQVTLSCSPISGHRSVSWYQQTPGQGLQFLFEYFSETQRNKGNFPGRFSGRQFSNSRSEMNVSTLELGDSALYLCASSLVRGPTEAFFGQGTRLTVV.

V usage is TRBV7-9 and J usage is TRBJ2-2, with 7 bases identical to TRBD1. This CDR3 contains 15 residues. J gave up 6 bases and V 2 bases, and 6 bases lay outside the gene matches. Germline V gene data show CDR1 as SEHNR and CDR2 as FQNEAQ (reference sequence). The CDR3 is CASSLPQTGSGELFF. The CDR3 nucleotides read TGTGCCAGCAGCTTACCCCAGACAGGGTCCGGGGAGCTGTTTTTT.

The V gene is TRBV7-3, the J gene TRBJ2-1; perhaps TRBD1 as D (6 bases). The CDR3 loop spans 15 amino acids. Germline-derived CDR1 and CDR2 are SGHTA and FQGTGA. V lost 3 bases to trimming and J lost 4 bases, with 13 bases between them. The CDR3 DNA sequence: TGTGCCAGCAGCTTGCAGGGGACCCTTTACAATGAGCAGTTCTTC. Its protein is CASSLQGTLYNEQFF.

The chain combines TRBV10-3 with TRBJ1-2; TRBD1 agrees at 9 bases. CDR3 length: 14 residues. Germline V gene lookup returns CDR1 ENHRY and CDR2 SYGVKD. V shed 5 bases, J shed 8 bases, and the junction held 9 bases outside the gene matches. The CDR3 loop reads CAISFVQGAGGYTF. DNA for the CDR3: TGTGCCATCAGTTTCGTACAGGGGGCAGGGGGCTACACCTTC.